This entry lists 13 T cell receptor beta chains sequenced from one sample in a study of OX40 agonist ivuxolimab in advanced cancers. Only in-frame clones appear in the TCRdb table, and some are missing; sequencing was by immunoSEQ multiplex PCR. The sample has about 120,000 clones; around 89% are singletons. Sample: CD4+ or CD8+ T cells sorted from blood, taken in a trial of the OX40 agonist ivuxolimab. The receptor set was obtained from an adult with an advanced solid tumor such as melanoma, head and neck, liver or kidney cancer.

The chain uses TRBV11-2 and TRBJ1-4; D is uncertain. V lost 1 base to trimming and J lost 4 bases, with 10 bases between them. The CDR3 loop spans 15 amino acids. CDR1 SGHAT and CDR2 FQNNGV come from the germline V gene. The CDR3, as DNA: TGTGCCAGCAGCTTAGTTCGGCGGGATAATGAAAAACTGTTTTTT. As protein: CASSLVRRDNEKLFF.

V is TRBV2 and J is TRBJ2-1; 11 bases align to TRBD2. Germline-derived CDR1 and CDR2 are SNHLY and FYNNEI. Unmatched junction bases numbered 10, after V lost 2 bases and J lost 10 bases. CDR3 size: 16 residues. The CDR3: CASSERGRLAGNEQFF. The CDR3 bases are TGTGCCAGCAGTGAAAGAGGGAGACTAGCGGGGAACGAGCAGTTCTTC.

The CDR3 DNA sequence: TGTGCCAGCAGTGAAACAGATGGCTACACCTTC. This sequence encodes CASSETDGYTF. The chain recombines TRBV2 with TRBJ1-2; D unclear. This CDR3 has 11 amino acids. Per germline, CDR1 SNHLY and CDR2 FYNNEI. V was shortened by 2 bases and J by 6 bases, with 4 bases between the two germline ends. Using reference TRBV2 and TRBJ1-2 for the parts outside the CDR3, the full variable domain is EPEVTQTPSHQVTQMGQEVILRCVPISNHLYFYWYRQILGQKVEFLVSFYNNEISEKSEIFDDQFSVERPDGSNFTLKIRSTKLEDSAMYFCASSETDGYTFGSGTRLTVV.

The V call is TRBV5-4, the J call TRBJ1-2; D is possibly TRBD1 (6 bases). This CDR3 is built from 14 residues. CDR1 and CDR2 (germline): SGHNT, YYREEE (reference sequence). Trimming pared 4 bases from V and 8 bases from J, leaving 18 bases between. As DNA, the CDR3 is TGTGCCAGCAGCGTCTTTGGGGGCGGTGAAGGCTACACCTTC. Protein product: CASSVFGGGEGYTF.

The rearrangement joins TRBV18 to TRBJ2-5; D unresolved. There are 14 residues in the CDR3. Per germline, CDR1 KGHSH and CDR2 LQKENI. The V end was cut by 3 bases, the J end by 2 bases, with 10 bases between. The CDR3 DNA is TGTGCCAGCTCACCCCGACTGGATCAAGAGACCCAGTACTTC. Translating it yields CASSPRLDQETQYF.

The chain joins TRBV19 to TRBJ1-5, with TRBD1 as a possible D gene (6 bases). This CDR3 region has 16 residues. Germline V gives CDR1 LNHDA, CDR2 SQIVND (reference sequence). V gave up 7 bases and J gave up 0 bases, with 16 bases separating them. The CDR3 sequence: CASTRGQPNSNQPQHF. The CDR3 nucleotides read TGTGCCAGTACTCGTGGACAGCCGAATAGCAATCAGCCCCAGCATTTT.

This chain uses TRBV11-2 with TRBJ2-2; D gene unclear. The CDR3 spans 15 residues. Germline-derived CDR1 and CDR2 are SGHAT and FQNNGV. Trimming pared 5 bases from V and 1 base from J, leaving 11 bases between. The CDR3 DNA follows: TGTGCCAGCAGCCTTCCGTACTGGAACACCGGGGAGCTGTTTTTT. Translating gives CASSLPYWNTGELFF.

V gene TRBV28 combines with J gene TRBJ2-7; unclear D gene. The CDR3 is made up of 13 amino acids. Germline V CDR1 and CDR2: MDHEN, SYDVKM. V shed 3 bases and J shed 7 bases, with 13 bases lying between them. The CDR3 DNA reads as TGTGCCAGCAGTTTCAAAAGGGCCCAAGAGCAGTACTTC. It codes for CASSFKRAQEQYF.

J is TRBJ2-7 and V is TRBV29-1; D might be TRBD1 (8 bases). The germline V gene has CDR1 SQVTM and CDR2 ANQGSEA. The germline V and J ends were trimmed by 7 bases and 1 base, with 14 bases remaining between them. The CDR3 is made up of 13 amino acids. The CDR3 DNA is TGCAGCGGGCAACAGGGGGGGTCCTACGAGCAGTACTTC. Protein sequence: CSGQQGGSYEQYF.

The J gene is TRBJ1-2, the V gene TRBV18, with 9 bases fitting TRBD1. The length of the CDR3 is 16 residues. Per the germline V gene, CDR1 is KGHSH and CDR2 is LQKENI. J lost 6 bases, V lost 0 bases, and 8 bases had no gene match. For the CDR3, the DNA is TGTGCCAGCTCACCACCTCCCGGACAGGGGCGGCATGGCTACACCTTC. Its translation is CASSPPPGQGRHGYTF.

This clone was detected once. The chain employs TRBV30 and TRBJ1-2; D is unclear. Germline V lookup: CDR1 GTSNPN, CDR2 SVGIG (reference sequence). There are 11 residues in the CDR3. Trimming cost V 2 bases and J 4 bases, with 5 bases left between them. DNA for the CDR3: TGTGCCTGGAGTAACCTCTATGGCTACACCTTC. It codes for CAWSNLYGYTF. The full variable domain, rest sourced from reference TRBV30 and TRBJ1-2, is SQTIHQWPATLVQPVGSPLSLECTVEGTSNPNLYWYRQAAGRGLQLLFYSVGIGQISSEVPQNLSASRPQDRQFILSSKKLLLSDSGFYLCAWSNLYGYTFGSGTRLTVV.

This chain uses TRBV19 with TRBJ2-5, with no clear D. CDR3 length: 11 residues. V was trimmed by 6 bases and J by 5 bases, leaving 7 bases between them. Germline CDR1 and CDR2: LNHDA and SQIVND (reference sequence). CDR3 nucleotides: TGTGCCAGTAGGATGGGGGAGACCCAGTACTTC. This sequence encodes CASRMGETQYF.

The chain combines TRBV28 with TRBJ2-7; perhaps TRBD1 as D (5 bases). This CDR3 is 13 amino acids long. CDR1 is MDHEN and CDR2 is SYDVKM in the germline V gene. V was trimmed by 8 bases and J by 3 bases, leaving 14 bases between them. As DNA, the CDR3 is TGTGCCAGCGCCTCAGCCCAGGGCTACGAGCAGTACTTC. The encoded protein is CASASAQGYEQYF.